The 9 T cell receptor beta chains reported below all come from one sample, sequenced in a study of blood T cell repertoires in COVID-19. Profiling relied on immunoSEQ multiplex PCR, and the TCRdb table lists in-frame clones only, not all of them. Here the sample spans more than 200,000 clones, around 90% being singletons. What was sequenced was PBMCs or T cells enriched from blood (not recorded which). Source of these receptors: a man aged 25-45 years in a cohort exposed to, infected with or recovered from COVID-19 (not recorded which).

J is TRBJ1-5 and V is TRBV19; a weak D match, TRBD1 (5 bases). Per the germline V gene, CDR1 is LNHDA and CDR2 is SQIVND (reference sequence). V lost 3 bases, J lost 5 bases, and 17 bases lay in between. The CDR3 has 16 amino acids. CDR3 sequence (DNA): TGTGCCAGTAGTATTTCTTTTGACAGCTCTTATCAGCCCCAGCATTTT. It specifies CASSISFDSSYQPQHF.

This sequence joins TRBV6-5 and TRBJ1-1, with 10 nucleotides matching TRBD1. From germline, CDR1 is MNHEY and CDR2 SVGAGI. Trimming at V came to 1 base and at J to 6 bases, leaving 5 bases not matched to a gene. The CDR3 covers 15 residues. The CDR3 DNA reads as TGTGCCAGCAGTTACTTGAGGGACAGGGGCTCTGAAGCTTTCTTT. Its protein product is CASSYLRDRGSEAFF.

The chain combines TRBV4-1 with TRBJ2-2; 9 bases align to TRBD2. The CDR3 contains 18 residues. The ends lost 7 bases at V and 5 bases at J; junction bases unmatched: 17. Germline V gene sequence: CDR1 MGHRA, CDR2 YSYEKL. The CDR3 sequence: CASNAPTSAGGGTGELFF. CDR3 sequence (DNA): TGCGCCAGCAACGCTCCAACCTCAGCGGGAGGTGGAACCGGGGAGCTGTTTTTT.

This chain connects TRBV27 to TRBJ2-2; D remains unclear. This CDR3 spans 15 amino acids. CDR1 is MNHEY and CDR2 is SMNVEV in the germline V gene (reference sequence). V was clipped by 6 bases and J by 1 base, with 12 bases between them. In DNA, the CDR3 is TGTGCCAGCAGCTCCCGACAAGGGAACACCGGGGAGCTGTTTTTT. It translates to CASSSRQGNTGELFF.

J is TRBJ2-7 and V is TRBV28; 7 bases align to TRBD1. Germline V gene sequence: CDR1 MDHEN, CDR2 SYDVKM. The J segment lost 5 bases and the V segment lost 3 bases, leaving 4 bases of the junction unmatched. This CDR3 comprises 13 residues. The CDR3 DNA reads TGTGCCAGCAGTTTCCTGCAGGGGGACGAGCAGTACTTC. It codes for CASSFLQGDEQYF.

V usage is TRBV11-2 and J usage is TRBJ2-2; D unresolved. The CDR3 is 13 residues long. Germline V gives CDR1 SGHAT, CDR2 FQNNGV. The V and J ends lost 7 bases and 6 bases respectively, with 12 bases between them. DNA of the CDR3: TGTGCCAGCACTTTAGTTTACGCCGGGGAGCTGTTTTTT. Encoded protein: CASTLVYAGELFF.

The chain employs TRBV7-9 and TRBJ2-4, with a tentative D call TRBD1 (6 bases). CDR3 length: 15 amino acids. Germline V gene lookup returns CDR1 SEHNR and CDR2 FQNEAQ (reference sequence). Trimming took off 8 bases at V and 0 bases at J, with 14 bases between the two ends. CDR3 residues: CASGTNREAKNIQYF. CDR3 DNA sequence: TGTGCCAGCGGGACGAACAGGGAAGCCAAAAACATTCAGTACTTC.

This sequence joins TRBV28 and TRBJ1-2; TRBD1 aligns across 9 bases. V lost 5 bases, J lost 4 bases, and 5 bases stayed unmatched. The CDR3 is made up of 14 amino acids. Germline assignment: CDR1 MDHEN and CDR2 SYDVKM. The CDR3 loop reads CASSPQGAFYGYTF. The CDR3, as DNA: TGTGCCAGCAGTCCACAGGGGGCTTTCTATGGCTACACCTTC.

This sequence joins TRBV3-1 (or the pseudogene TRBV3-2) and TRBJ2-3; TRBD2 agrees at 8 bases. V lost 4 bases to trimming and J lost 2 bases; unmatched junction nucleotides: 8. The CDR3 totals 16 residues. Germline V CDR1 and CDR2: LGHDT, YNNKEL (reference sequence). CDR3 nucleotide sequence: TGTGCCAGCAGCCCCGGAGTAGCGGGACCCACAGATACGCAGTATTTT. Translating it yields CASSPGVAGPTDTQYF.